One and the same sample provided the 21 T cell receptor beta chains below, sequenced in a study of blood T cell repertoires in COVID-19. Clones were sequenced by immunoSEQ multiplex PCR, and TCRdb holds only the in-frame ones, with some missing. This repertoire shows about 59,000 clones, 85% found once; its top ten account for around 16%. Sequenced material: peripheral blood. These receptors came from a human donor in a cohort sampled during active COVID-19.

The chain links TRBV6-2 or TRBV6-3 to TRBJ1-5, with TRBD1 matching 9 bases. The V segment lost 6 bases and the J segment 5 bases; nucleotides outside the gene matches: 2. This CDR3 is built from 13 residues. In germline, CDR1 is MNHEY, CDR2 SVGEGT. CDR3 coding DNA: TGTGCCAGCAGCAACAGGGGGCATCAGCCCCAGCATTTT. This gives the protein CASSNRGHQPQHF.

V usage is TRBV9 and J usage is TRBJ1-2, with 9 positions matching TRBD1. J lost 4 bases, V lost 4 bases, and 14 bases had no gene match. The germline V gene has CDR1 SGDLS and CDR2 YYNGEE. CDR3 size: 17 residues. CDR3 residues: CASSPPGQGLSGYGYTF. CDR3 DNA sequence: TGTGCCAGCAGCCCTCCGGGACAGGGCCTCTCGGGCTATGGCTACACCTTC.

The rearrangement uses TRBV7-9 and TRBJ2-5; 11 nucleotides align to TRBD1. The V segment lost 5 bases and the J segment 6 bases; nucleotides outside the gene matches: 8. Germline loops: CDR1 SEHNR, CDR2 FQNEAQ (reference sequence). This CDR3 is 15 amino acids long. CDR3 region: CASSPRTGGIKTQYF. Here the CDR3 DNA reads TGTGCCAGCAGCCCCCGGACAGGGGGCATAAAGACCCAGTACTTC. Based on the CDR3 plus reference TRBV7-9 and TRBJ2-5, the full variable domain is DTGVSQNPRHKITKRGQNVTFRCDPISEHNRLYWYRQTLGQGPEFLTYFQNEAQLEKSRLLSDRFSAERPKGSFSTLEIQRTEQGDSAMYLCASSPRTGGIKTQYFGPGTRLLVL.

The chain recombines TRBV12-5 with TRBJ1-2; D is ambiguous. V was trimmed by 0 bases and J by 4 bases, leaving 6 bases between them. The CDR3 runs to 13 residues. The germline CDR1 and CDR2 sequences are LGHNT and FRNRAP. CDR3: CASGLVGSYGYTF. The CDR3 nucleotides are TGTGCTAGTGGTTTGGTAGGGAGCTATGGCTACACCTTC. The full variable domain, completed using reference TRBV12-5 and TRBJ1-2, is DARVTQTPRHKVTEMGQEVTMRCQPILGHNTVFWYRQTMMQGLELLAYFRNRAPLDDSGMPKDRFSAEMPDATLATLKIQPSEPRDSAVYFCASGLVGSYGYTFGSGTRLTVV.

The V call is TRBV6-6, the J call TRBJ1-2, with no clear D. The V end was cut by 0 bases, the J end by 4 bases, with 12 bases between. The CDR3 consists of 15 residues. Per germline, CDR1 MNHNY and CDR2 SVGAGI (reference sequence). The CDR3 sequence: CASSYSASALYGYTF. In DNA form, the CDR3 reads TGTGCCAGCAGTTACTCGGCCAGTGCTCTCTATGGCTACACCTTC.

The rearrangement uses TRBV5-6 and TRBJ2-1, with TRBD1 matching over 9 bases. This CDR3 spans 15 amino acids. CDR1 and CDR2 (germline): SGHDT, YYEEEE. With V trimmed by 4 bases and J by 4 bases, 6 bases remained unmatched. This CDR3 is CASSGDRGIYNEQFF. CDR3 DNA sequence: TGTGCCAGCAGCGGTGACAGGGGGATTTACAATGAGCAGTTCTTC.

The chain uses TRBV25-1 and TRBJ1-4; D uncertain. The CDR3 has 13 residues. Trimming took 5 bases from V and 4 from J, leaving 8 bases between them. Germline V lookup: CDR1 MGHDK, CDR2 SYGVNS. The CDR3 region has the DNA TGTGCCAGCAGTTACAGAAATAATGAAAAACTGTTTTTT. Its protein is CASSYRNNEKLFF.

V and J are TRBV5-1 and TRBJ1-6, with 9 positions matching TRBD1. Germline V gene sequence: CDR1 SGHRS, CDR2 YFSETQ. Germline trimming cut 4 bases from V and 7 bases from J; bases unmatched to any gene: 6. This CDR3 has 15 amino acids. CDR3 DNA: TGCGCCAGCAGCCGACAGGACAGGGGAAATTCACCCCTCCACTTT. It is translated as CASSRQDRGNSPLHF.

The chain joins TRBV7-6 to TRBJ2-5; 10 bases map to TRBD1. The J segment lost 5 bases and the V segment lost 5 bases, leaving 11 bases of the junction unmatched. The CDR3 has 16 amino acids. Germline CDR1 and CDR2: SGHVS and FNYEAQ. The CDR3 DNA reads as TGTGCCAGCAGCGTCGGGACAGGGGTTGGGGTGGAGACCCAGTACTTC. Its translation is CASSVGTGVGVETQYF.

The genes are TRBV19 and TRBJ1-5, with a possible D match to TRBD1 (5 bases). CDR1 and CDR2 from the germline V gene are LNHDA and SQIVND (reference sequence). The CDR3 sequence is 13 residues long. V dropped 5 bases and J dropped 11 bases, with 16 bases sitting between them. The CDR3 DNA reads as TGTGCCAGTAGTGGAACAGGAGTCTGGACCCAGCATTTT. It translates to CASSGTGVWTQHF.

This clone was detected only a few times. The chain combines TRBV29-1 with TRBJ1-1, with D possibly TRBD1 on 6 matching bases. V lost 2 bases and J lost 2, with 9 bases in between. CDR3 length equals 13 residues. Germline V gene data show CDR1 as SQVTM and CDR2 as ANQGSEA. CDR3 amino acids: CSVERTENTEAFF. The CDR3 region has the DNA TGCAGCGTTGAACGGACAGAAAACACTGAAGCTTTCTTT.

The chain combines TRBV13 with TRBJ2-3; 8 bases fit TRBD1. V lost 8 bases and J lost 2; bases outside the gene matches: 6. The CDR3 covers 14 residues. Per germline, CDR1 PRHDT and CDR2 FYEKMQ (reference sequence). CDR3: CASRRTGTTDTQYF. CDR3 in DNA: TGTGCCAGCCGGCGGACAGGGACCACAGATACGCAGTATTTT. Full variable domain (rest looked up from reference TRBV13 and TRBJ2-3): AAGVIQSPRHLIKEKRETATLKCYPIPRHDTVYWYQQGPGQDPQFLISFYEKMQSDKGSIPDRFSAQQFSDYHSELNMSSLELGDSALYFCASRRTGTTDTQYFGPGTRLTVL.

V usage is TRBV14 and J usage is TRBJ1-2; a possible D gene is TRBD1 (6 bases). The V end lost 4 bases, the J end lost 8 bases, and 17 bases lay between the germline ends. CDR1 and CDR2 from the germline V gene are SGHDN and FVKESK. The CDR3 consists of 14 residues. The CDR3 DNA is TGTGCCAGCAGCCGTATTACAGGGTCAATGGGCTACACCTTC. This sequence encodes CASSRITGSMGYTF. Full variable domain (remainder filled in from reference TRBV14 and TRBJ1-2): EAGVTQFPSHSVIEKGQTVTLRCDPISGHDNLYWYRRVMGKEIKFLLHFVKESKQDESGMPNNRFLAERTGGTYSTLKVQPAELEDSGVYFCASSRITGSMGYTFGSGTRLTVV.

The V gene is TRBV19, the J gene TRBJ2-6; D is unresolved. The CDR3 has 18 amino acids. Trimming cost V 1 base and J 0 bases, with 13 bases left between them. Germline CDR1 LNHDA, CDR2 SQIVND (reference sequence). CDR3 sequence reads: CASSIGRLMSSGANVLTF. CDR3 DNA: TGTGCCAGTAGTATAGGGAGACTCATGAGCTCTGGGGCCAACGTCCTGACTTTC.

The V gene is TRBV7-3, the J gene TRBJ2-5; weak D call: TRBD2 (6 bases). Trimming removed 1 base from V and 3 bases from J, with 9 bases in between. The germline V gene encodes CDR1 SGHTA and CDR2 FQGTGA. The CDR3 spans 14 residues. The CDR3 protein is CASSLNGGEETQYF. The CDR3 nucleotides read TGTGCCAGCAGCTTAAACGGCGGGGAAGAGACCCAGTACTTC.

The chain recombines TRBV19 with TRBJ2-7; D may be TRBD2 (5 bases). The germline CDR1 and CDR2 sequences are LNHDA and SQIVND (reference sequence). Trimming took 3 bases from V and 1 from J, leaving 10 bases between them. This CDR3 contains 14 residues. CDR3 DNA sequence: TGTGCCAGTAGTATTTCGGAGGAATCCTACGAGCAGTACTTC. Protein product: CASSISEESYEQYF.

The rearrangement joins TRBV24-1 to TRBJ1-5; weak D call: TRBD1 (6 bases). The length of the CDR3 is 14 residues. Trimming stripped 3 bases from V and 7 bases from J, with 12 bases between. In germline, CDR1 is KGHDR, CDR2 SFDVKD. As DNA, the CDR3 is TGTGCCACCAGTGATGGGGGGGCAAGACAGCCCCAGCATTTT. As protein: CATSDGGARQPQHF.

The chain employs TRBV28 and TRBJ2-1; D is undetermined. Between the trimmed V and J ends, which lost 2 bases and 2 bases, there was a span of 7 bases. The CDR3 runs to 14 residues. Germline CDR1 MDHEN, CDR2 SYDVKM. In nucleotides, the CDR3 is TGTGCCAGCAGTTTAGGGCGCCCCTACAATGAGCAGTTCTTC. It specifies CASSLGRPYNEQFF.

The J gene is TRBJ2-7, the V gene TRBV7-2; the D is unclear. The CDR3 contains 15 residues. Germline loops: CDR1 SGHTA, CDR2 FQGNSA. The germline V and J ends were trimmed by 2 bases and 0 bases, with 11 bases remaining between them. The CDR3 here is CASSLSRRSSYEQYF. The CDR3 DNA reads TGTGCCAGCAGCTTATCTCGCCGGAGCTCCTACGAGCAGTACTTC.

This clone was recorded only once. As DNA, the CDR3 is TGTGCCAGCAGGAGGAGTACCATGGGGCCCGATACGCAGTATTTT. Encoded protein: CASRRSTMGPDTQYF. This chain connects TRBV6-5 to TRBJ2-3; perhaps TRBD1 as D (5 bases). Germline-derived CDR1 and CDR2 are MNHEY and SVGAGI. The CDR3 contains 15 residues. V lost 6 bases and J lost 6, with 19 bases in between.

This clone was seen a single time. This rearrangement joins TRBV6-5 to TRBJ1-6, with D uncertain. This CDR3 spans 16 amino acids. Germline lookup yields CDR1 MNHEY and CDR2 SVGAGI. V lost 0 bases to trimming and J lost 1 base, with 7 bases between them. Written as DNA, the CDR3 is TGTGCCAGCAGTTACTCCGGGGTATCCTATAATTCACCCCTCCACTTT. Amino acids: CASSYSGVSYNSPLHF.